The sequence of this TCR beta chain was determined in a study of blood T cell repertoires in COVID-19. Only in-frame clones appear in the TCRdb table, and some are missing; sequencing was by immunoSEQ multiplex PCR. The repertoire holds around 180,000 clones, with approximately 74% as singletons. The CDR3 runs to 20 residues. Germline V gives CDR1 SGHKS, CDR2 YYEKEE (reference sequence). The V end was cut by 3 bases, the J end by 6 bases, with 31 bases between. Material for sequencing was peripheral blood. This TCR was recovered from a woman aged 80 or over with acute or convalescent COVID-19. The chain joins TRBV5-5 to TRBJ2-1; D ambiguous. This chain's CDR3 is CASSWVSLVVIPNPLNEQFF. The DNA of the CDR3 is TGTGCCAGCAGCTGGGTTTCGCTAGTCGTTATCCCCAACCCCCTCAATGAGCAGTTCTTC.